The 5 T cell receptor beta chains in this list originate from one sample, sequenced in a study of beta chain features in type 1 diabetes. Study-wide results and caveats: Significant though moderate, a shortening of TCRB CDR3s appeared in all four CD4+ subsets of Type 1 diabetes patients.

Their antigen targets remain unknown. TCRB transcripts that were expressed got sequenced, as all of the isolated RNA had been reverse transcribed. Clones were sequenced by immunoSEQ multiplex PCR, and TCRdb holds only the in-frame ones, with some missing. This table holds roughly 350,000 clones, 8.5% to 10% found once. The sequencing input was central memory CD4+ T cells from blood. The receptors here all came from a man aged 25 to 40 with type 1 diabetes.

V and J are TRBV7-9 and TRBJ1-1; D is possibly TRBD1 (5 bases). V was trimmed by 8 bases and J by 1 base, leaving 23 bases between them. This CDR3 spans 17 amino acids. From germline, CDR1 is SEHNR and CDR2 FQNEAQ (reference sequence). The CDR3 protein is CASDPSKTTATNTEAFF. CDR3 bases: TGTGCCAGCGACCCCTCTAAAACGACAGCTACGAACACTGAAGCTTTCTTT.

A note on this clone: Other nucleotide sequences from this sample produce the same CDR3. The J gene is TRBJ2-6, the V gene TRBV7-2; no clear D. CDR1 and CDR2 from the germline V gene are SGHTA and FQGNSA. This CDR3 contains 14 residues. The ends were cut back, 6 bases at V and 0 bases at J, with 6 bases in the middle. The CDR3 nucleotides read TGTGCCAGCAGTCCAAACTCTGGGGCCAACGTCCTGACTTTC. Amino acids: CASSPNSGANVLTF.

This clone occurred a few times. The CDR3 protein is CAISGTGLYEQFF. Written as DNA, the CDR3 is TGTGCCATCTCCGGGACAGGGTTGTATGAGCAGTTCTTC. The V and J genes are TRBV10-3 and TRBJ2-1; 9 nucleotides align to TRBD1. The CDR3 length is 13 residues. CDR1 is ENHRY and CDR2 is SYGVKD in the germline V gene. The V segment lost 8 bases and the J segment 8 bases; nucleotides outside the gene matches: 7.

Ten or more counts support this clone. The V call is TRBV4-3, the J call TRBJ2-1, with D unresolved. The CDR3 spans 15 residues. Trimming cost V 0 bases and J 6 bases, with 12 bases left between them. Germline V gives CDR1 LGHNA, CDR2 YSLEER. The CDR3 region has the DNA TGCGCCAGCAGCCAAGATTGGCCCAGAACCAATGAGCAGTTCTTC. It specifies CASSQDWPRTNEQFF.

This chain joins TRBV9 and TRBJ2-3; D call uncertain. V dropped 0 bases and J dropped 6 bases, with 11 bases sitting between them. The germline V gene has CDR1 SGDLS and CDR2 YYNGEE. The CDR3 has 14 amino acids. The CDR3 DNA reads as TGTGCCAGCAGCGTAGCCGGCTTCATGGATACGCAGTATTTT. It encodes CASSVAGFMDTQYF. Full variable domain (missing parts from reference TRBV9 and TRBJ2-3): DSGVTQTPKHLITATGQRVTLRCSPRSGDLSVYWYQQSLDQGLQFLIQYYNGEERAKGNILERFSAQQFPDLHSELNLSSLELGDSALYFCASSVAGFMDTQYFGPGTRLTVL.